This T cell receptor beta chain was identified in a study of early stage breast cancer tumors. Study outcomes and limitations: Compared with adjacent normal breast tissue, tumors showed around 2.5-fold greater T cell density and higher clonality.

Germline V gene lookup returns CDR1 SGHDT and CDR2 YYEEEE. CDR3 length: 16 amino acids. The ends were cut back, 4 bases at V and 5 bases at J, with 21 bases in the middle. Profiling relied on immunoSEQ multiplex PCR, and the TCRdb table lists in-frame clones only, not all of them. Of about 50,000 clones listed, roughly 80% are singletons. Of note for this clone: The antigen is undetermined.

The chain carries TRBV5-6 and TRBJ1-1; D possibly corresponds to TRBD1 (6 bases). Input material: blood. The TCR comes from a person aged 25 to 45 with breast cancer. The CDR3 loop is CASSTGKGGARTEAFF. Here the CDR3 DNA reads TGTGCCAGCAGCACCGGCAAGGGGGGGGCGCGGACTGAAGCTTTCTTT.